This TCR beta chain is from a study of T cell clusters in autoimmune cytopenias. Overall study: TRB sequencing had a median around 51,000 reads and about 2,500 distinct clonotypes per sample.

Each sample's input was 200 to 300 ng genomic DNA, 40,000 or so genome equivalents. TRB rearrangements were amplified by touch-down multiplex PCR with mixed TRB-A/B primers. TCRdb re-called the multiplex PCR reads and gives one entry per CDR3 protein, without DNA. The table gives approximately 15,000 distinct CDR3 sequences; the top ten clones make up 3.6% of it. The CDR3 has 12 residues. The germline V gene has CDR1 MNHEY and CDR2 SVGAGI. These data also featured in a second study, about T cell repertoires in aging, cancer and after chemotherapy.

Sequenced material: peripheral blood. The clonotype originates from a human donor in good health. The genes are TRBV6-5 and TRBJ2-1; TCRdb reports TRBD1, a call that lacks DNA to check it against. The CDR3 sequence: CASSWTGGNEFF.